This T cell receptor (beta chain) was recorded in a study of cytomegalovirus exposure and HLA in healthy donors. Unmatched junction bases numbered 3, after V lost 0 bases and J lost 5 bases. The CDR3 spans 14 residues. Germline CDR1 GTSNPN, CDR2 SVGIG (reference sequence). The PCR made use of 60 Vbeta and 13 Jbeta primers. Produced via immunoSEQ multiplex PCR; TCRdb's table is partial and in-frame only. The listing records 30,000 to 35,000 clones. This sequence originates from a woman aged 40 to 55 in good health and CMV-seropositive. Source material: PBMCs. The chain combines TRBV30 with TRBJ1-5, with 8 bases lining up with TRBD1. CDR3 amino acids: CAWSVRQGHQPQHF. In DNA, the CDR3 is TGTGCCTGGAGTGTACGACAGGGGCATCAGCCCCAGCATTTT.